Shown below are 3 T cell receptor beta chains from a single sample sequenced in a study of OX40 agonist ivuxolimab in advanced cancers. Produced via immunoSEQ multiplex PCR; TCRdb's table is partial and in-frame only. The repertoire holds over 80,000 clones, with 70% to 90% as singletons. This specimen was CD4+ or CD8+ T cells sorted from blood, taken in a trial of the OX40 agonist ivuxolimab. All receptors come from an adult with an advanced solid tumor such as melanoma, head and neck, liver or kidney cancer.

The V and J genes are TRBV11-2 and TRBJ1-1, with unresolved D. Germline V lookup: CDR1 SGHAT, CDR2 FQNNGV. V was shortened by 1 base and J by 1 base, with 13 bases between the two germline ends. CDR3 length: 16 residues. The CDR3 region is CASSLAAPRGNTEAFF. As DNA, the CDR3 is TGTGCCAGCAGCTTAGCGGCACCCCGGGGGAACACTGAAGCTTTCTTT.

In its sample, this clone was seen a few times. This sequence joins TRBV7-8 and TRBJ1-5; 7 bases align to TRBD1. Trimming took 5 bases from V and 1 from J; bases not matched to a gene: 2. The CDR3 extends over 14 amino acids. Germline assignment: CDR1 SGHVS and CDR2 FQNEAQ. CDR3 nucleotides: TGTGCCAGCAGCGGGACAGTCAGCAATCAGCCCCAGCATTTT. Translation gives CASSGTVSNQPQHF.

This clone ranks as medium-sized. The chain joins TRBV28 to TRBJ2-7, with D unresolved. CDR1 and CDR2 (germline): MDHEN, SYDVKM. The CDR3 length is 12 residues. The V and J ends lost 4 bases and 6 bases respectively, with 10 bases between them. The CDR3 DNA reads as TGTGCCAGCAGTTCGAGGCGCCTCGAGCAGTACTTC. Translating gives CASSSRRLEQYF. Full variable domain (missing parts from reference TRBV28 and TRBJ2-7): DVKVTQSSRYLVKRTGEKVFLECVQDMDHENMFWYRQDPGLGLRLIYFSYDVKMKEKGDIPEGYSVSREKKERFSLILESASTNQTSMYLCASSSRRLEQYFGPGTRLTVT.